This TCR beta chain was captured by sequencing in a study of T cells in Graves' hyperthyroidism and ophthalmopathy. In the study overall: Prior to any treatment, at the point of initial diagnosis, peripheral blood was collected.

Subjects with ophthalmopathy showed a Clinical Activity Score no lower than 3, a NOSPECS grade no lower than 4, and a duration shorter than 3 months. A patient was excluded if there was uncontrolled infection, other autoimmune disease, pregnancy or lactation. The authors obtained PBMCs from roughly 9.7 ml of fresh peripheral blood. The table lists this clonotype with many counts. The germline V gene encodes CDR1 KGHDR and CDR2 SFDVKD. The CDR3 is 13 amino acids. The V gene lost 3 bases and the J gene lost 4 bases, with 8 bases spanning the gap. TCR beta CDR3 regions were amplified from RNA transcripts. An initial round of RT-PCR targeting the TCR CDR3 relied on the HTBI primer set. TCRdb re-analysed the multiplex PCR reads in MiXCR, keeping a single row per CDR3 protein. This sample has 550,000 to 700,000 distinct CDR3 sequences, with roughly 14% found just once.

The chain joins TRBV24-1 to TRBJ2-5, with D tentatively TRBD1 or TRBD2 (5 bases each). This clonotype was sampled from a woman between 35 and 50 years old with Graves' ophthalmopathy. The sample taken for sequencing was blood. The CDR3: CATSDGDGETQYF. CDR3 in DNA: TGTGCCACCAGTGATGGGGACGGAGAGACCCAGTACTTC.